These T cell receptor beta chains were read from a single sample in a study of shared clonotypes between healthy human individuals. Sequencing was performed with immunoSEQ multiplex PCR; in TCRdb, only in-frame clones are kept and a portion is missing. This table has 2 million to 2.5 million clones, just under 95% appearing once. What was sequenced was naive CD4+ T cells from PBMCs. The receptor source for this set is a man younger than 30 in good health. Some clones in this sample may be carry-over from other donors' samples. Both conserved end residues are part of each CDR3. D genes are given only for firm matches. Clone size is not always given. Where it is, it says once, few, many or a class for expanded clones.

V gene	D gene	J gene	clone size	CDR3 DNA	CDR3 protein
TRBV6-1	.	TRBJ2-5	.	TGTGCCAGCAGTCCCGGGACAACCAAAGAGACCCAGTACTTC	CASSPGTTKETQYF
TRBV5-1	.	TRBJ2-1	.	TGCGCCAGCAGCTTGGCCGCACAGCCCTCCTACAATGAGCAGTTCTTC	CASSLAAQPSYNEQFF
TRBV10-3	.	TRBJ1-2	.	TGTGCCACCCGGCCAGATCAATATGGCTACACCTTC	CATRPDQYGYTF
TRBV28	.	TRBJ1-1	.	TGTGCCAGCAAGGCGGGGTGGTCGAACACTGAAGCTTTCTTT	CASKAGWSNTEAFF
TRBV6-6	.	TRBJ2-6	.	TGTGCCAGCAGTGACGCCCGAGGTCCCGTCCTGACTTTC	CASSDARGPVLTF
TRBV9	.	TRBJ2-1	.	TGTGCCAGCAGCGGTAGCGGCCACTACAATGAGCAGTTCTTC	CASSGSGHYNEQFF
TRBV29-1	TRBD1	TRBJ1-2	.	TGCAGCGTCGGGACAGATGGCTACACCTTC	CSVGTDGYTF
TRBV28	.	TRBJ1-3	.	TGTGCCAGCAGTCTGACGGTTCCCTCTGGAAACACCATATATTTT	CASSLTVPSGNTIYF
TRBV6-1	TRBD2	TRBJ2-7	.	TGTGCCAGCAGTGAAGGATTTACACTAGCGGGCCTCTACGAGCAGTACTTC	CASSEGFTLAGLYEQYF
TRBV29-1	.	TRBJ1-3	.	TGCAGCGTTGTGGTGACCGACGGAAACACCATATATTTT	CSVVVTDGNTIYF
TRBV28	TRBD2	TRBJ2-1	.	TGTGCCAGCACCCTAGGGGGACTAGATCGATTCAATGAGCAGTTCTTC	CASTLGGLDRFNEQFF
TRBV6-5	.	TRBJ2-3	.	TGTGCCAGCAGTTACCAATATCCACCTAGCACAGATACGCAGTATTTT	CASSYQYPPSTDTQYF
TRBV30	.	TRBJ2-2	.	TGTGCCTACCGCCGGACCACCAACGGGGAGCTGTTTTTT	CAYRRTTNGELFF
TRBV30	TRBD1	TRBJ1-5	.	TGTGCCTGGAGGCAACAGGGGTTTCAGCCCCAGCATTTT	CAWRQQGFQPQHF
TRBV2	TRBD1	TRBJ1-1	.	TGTGCCAGCAGTGAAGCGTGGGCAGGGGGGACTGAAGCTTTCTTT	CASSEAWAGGTEAFF
TRBV5-4	TRBD2	TRBJ2-1	.	TGTGCCAGCAGTCTGAGCGGGAGTTCCTACAATGAGCAGTTCTTC	CASSLSGSSYNEQFF
TRBV30	.	TRBJ2-1	.	TGTGCCTGGAGTAGGAATAGCGGTTACAATGAGCAGTTCTTC	CAWSRNSGYNEQFF
TRBV10-3	.	TRBJ2-5	.	TGTGCCATCAGTGAGAACAGGGCAGGCGAGACCCAGTACTTC	CAISENRAGETQYF
TRBV14	.	TRBJ2-7	once	TGTGCCAGCAGCCATTTCCGGGAGAGCTCCTACGAGCAGTACTTC	CASSHFRESSYEQYF
TRBV5-1	TRBD2	TRBJ2-5	.	TGCGCCAGCAGCTGGCGGGAACAAAGCGGGGGGGGCCGAGAGACCCAGTACTTC	CASSWREQSGGGRETQYF
TRBV4-3	TRBD1	TRBJ1-2	.	TGCGCCAGCAGCCAAGGTCGGGGACAGGGCTACACCTTC	CASSQGRGQGYTF
TRBV10-3	.	TRBJ2-1	.	TGTGCCATCAGTGGGAGAGGGTACCCCTCATACAATGAGCAGTTCTTC	CAISGRGYPSYNEQFF
TRBV30	TRBD1	TRBJ1-1	.	TGTGCCTGGGGACAGGGGGCCTCTGAAGCTTTCTTT	CAWGQGASEAFF
TRBV11-2	.	TRBJ2-3	.	TGTGCCAGCAGCGCCGCCCTCAGGTTACAAACAGATACGCAGTATTTT	CASSAALRLQTDTQYF
TRBV10-3	TRBD1	TRBJ2-7	.	TGTGCCATCAGTGACCGGGTCCGACAGGGACCAAACTACGAGCAGTACTTC	CAISDRVRQGPNYEQYF
TRBV18	TRBD2	TRBJ2-1	.	TGTGCCAGCTCACCTTTCTCGGCGGGAGCGGGCTACAATGAGCAGTTCTTC	CASSPFSAGAGYNEQFF
TRBV19	.	TRBJ2-2	.	TGTGCCAGTAGACCTTTCACCGGGGAGCTGTTTTTT	CASRPFTGELFF
TRBV2	TRBD2	TRBJ2-1	.	TGTGCCAGCAGTGGTAGGCTAGCGGAGTTCTACAATGAGCAGTTCTTC	CASSGRLAEFYNEQFF
TRBV27	TRBD2	TRBJ2-7	.	TGTGCCAGCAGTTTATCCACAGGCGGGAGCCCCACCTCCTACGAGCAGTACTTC	CASSLSTGGSPTSYEQYF
TRBV7-2	.	TRBJ1-2	few	TGTGCCAGCAGCTTATGGGGCGGAGATGGCTACACCTTC	CASSLWGGDGYTF
TRBV29-1	.	TRBJ2-5	.	TGCAGCATCCACAGACCCCCCGAGACCCAGTACTTC	CSIHRPPETQYF
TRBV30	.	TRBJ2-5	.	TGTGCCTGGAGTCAAGCCCGAGAGACCCAGTACTTC	CAWSQARETQYF
TRBV6-5	.	TRBJ2-7	.	TGTGCCAGCAGTTCTCTACAAGGCGGGATTTACGAGCAGTACTTC	CASSSLQGGIYEQYF
TRBV27	TRBD1	TRBJ1-4	.	TGTGCCAGCAGCCCGACAGGGTTTCGAGAAAAACTGTTTTTT	CASSPTGFREKLFF
TRBV18	.	TRBJ1-4	.	TGTGCCAGCTCCCAACCGGCGGGTGAAAAACTGTTTTTT	CASSQPAGEKLFF
TRBV7-9	.	TRBJ1-2	few	TGTGCCAGCAGCTTAGTGCCCGCGGGTGGCTACACCTTC	CASSLVPAGGYTF
TRBV6-5	TRBD1	TRBJ2-2	.	TGTGCCAGCAGGAGGGACAGGGGATACACCGGGGAGCTGTTTTTT	CASRRDRGYTGELFF
TRBV27	.	TRBJ1-2	.	TGTGCCAGCAGTTTATCGGGCAGCTATGGCTACACCTTC	CASSLSGSYGYTF
TRBV11-1	TRBD2	TRBJ2-7	once	TGTGCCGGGATCGGGGGGGTTCTCTTCCACGAGCAGTACTTC	CAGIGGVLFHEQYF
TRBV30	.	TRBJ1-6	.	TGTGCCAGAGCCGACTATAATTCACCCCTCCACTTT	CARADYNSPLHF
TRBV28	.	TRBJ1-3	.	TGTGCCAGCAGTTTAGACAGGTTCTCTGGAAACACCATATATTTT	CASSLDRFSGNTIYF
TRBV7-9	.	TRBJ2-7	.	TGTGCCAGCAGCTTAAGGGATAGCTCCTACGAGCAGTACTTC	CASSLRDSSYEQYF
TRBV30	.	TRBJ1-6	.	TGTGCCTGGAGTTCGGTTCGGAATTCACCCCTCCACTTT	CAWSSVRNSPLHF
TRBV9	TRBD1	TRBJ1-3	.	TGTGCCAGCAGCGTGGGACAGGCGGGAGGAAACACCATATATTTT	CASSVGQAGGNTIYF
TRBV30	.	TRBJ2-2	.	TGTGCCTGGAGCTACAGGGTCCCCGGGGAGCTGTTTTTT	CAWSYRVPGELFF
TRBV25-1	.	TRBJ2-7	.	TGTGCCAGCACCGACCCCCGACCGGGGGCCCCTGCGGAGCAGTACTTC	CASTDPRPGAPAEQYF
TRBV4-2	TRBD2	TRBJ2-4	.	TGTGCCAGCAGCCAAGATTGGTCTAGCGGGAGTTACGGGGTCTTC	CASSQDWSSGSYGVF
TRBV18	.	TRBJ1-2	.	TGTGCCAGCTCAACCGACTCCGGGGCCGTATATGGCTACACCTTC	CASSTDSGAVYGYTF
TRBV28	TRBD1	TRBJ2-4	.	TGTGCCAGCAGTTACCTGACAGGGGAAAAAAACATTCAGTACTTC	CASSYLTGEKNIQYF
TRBV28	.	TRBJ1-5	once	TGTGCCAGCAGTCTCGGGCCCGGGGATCAGCCCCAGCATTTT	CASSLGPGDQPQHF
TRBV11-3	.	TRBJ2-3	.	TGTGCCAGCAGCCGAGGCGAGGGTGGAGCAGATACGCAGTATTTT	CASSRGEGGADTQYF
TRBV28	.	TRBJ1-1	.	TGTGCCAGTGCCGGGACATGGAACACTGAAGCTTTCTTT	CASAGTWNTEAFF
TRBV9	TRBD1	TRBJ2-3	.	TGTGCCAGCAGCGTACTGGGACAGGGGGCGGATACGCAGTATTTT	CASSVLGQGADTQYF
TRBV6-1	TRBD1	TRBJ1-5	.	TGTGCCAGCGCCCGGACAGGGGGTCAGCCCCAGCATTTT	CASARTGGQPQHF